These 23 T cell receptor beta chains were all obtained from the same sample, sequenced in a study of monozygotic twins with inflammatory bowel disease. Reanalyzing the 5' RACE reads, TCRdb keeps one entry per CDR3 protein, without DNA. This table holds fewer than 550,000 distinct CDR3 sequences. Sequencing input: blood. The source of these receptors is a human donor with ulcerative colitis or Crohn's disease, or a healthy co-twin of an affected twin (not recorded which).

The V call is TRBV10-3, the J call TRBJ2-7; TCRdb's D gene call, TRBD1, goes unchecked for lack of DNA. There are 12 residues in the CDR3. Germline CDR1 ENHRY, CDR2 SYGVKD. The CDR3 reads CAISAPGGEQYF.

The chain couples TRBV29-1 to TRBJ2-7. Germline CDR1 SQVTM, CDR2 ANQGSEA. The CDR3 is made up of 13 amino acids. CDR3 sequence reads: CSVDSFDGYEQYF.

The genes are TRBV7-2 and TRBJ2-3; TCRdb proposes TRBD2, but this gene call is untestable without DNA. The CDR3 contains 16 residues. The V gene's germline CDR1 is SGHTA and CDR2 FQGNSA. The CDR3 sequence: CASSRTRTSGGDTQYF.

The chain carries TRBV29-1 and TRBJ2-2; TCRdb selects TRBD2, and the lack of DNA leaves this call unchecked. The CDR3 has 13 residues. From germline, CDR1 is SQVTM and CDR2 ANQGSEA. CDR3 amino acids: CSVEGGDTGELFF.

V usage is TRBV6-1 and J usage is TRBJ2-1; TCRdb reports TRBD2, a call that lacks DNA to check it against. CDR1 is MNHNS and CDR2 is SASEGT in the germline V gene. The CDR3 runs 18 residues. The CDR3: CASSPIWAGLAVLGEQFF.

The chain has TRBV6-2 or TRBV6-3 and TRBJ1-5. In germline, CDR1 is MNHEY, CDR2 SVGEGT. The CDR3 covers 14 residues. CDR3 amino acids: CASSSAGRNQPQHF.

The CDR3 loop reads CASSSGTEDGYTF. The genes are TRBV6-5 and TRBJ1-2. The CDR3 covers 13 residues. Germline CDR1 is MNHEY and CDR2 is SVGAGI.

The CDR3 here is CASSVERQGPPFF. J is TRBJ2-7 and V is TRBV9; lacking DNA, the TRBD1 call made by TCRdb goes unchecked. Germline values: CDR1 SGDLS, CDR2 YYNGEE. This CDR3 contains 13 residues.

CDR3 residues: CAISPDSYGYTF. This chain joins TRBV10-3 and TRBJ1-2; TCRdb names TRBD1, which stays unverified in the absence of DNA. Germline assignment: CDR1 ENHRY and CDR2 SYGVKD. The CDR3 extends over 12 amino acids.

The chain recombines TRBV7-2 with TRBJ2-2. The CDR3 is 12 amino acids. Germline V gene data show CDR1 as SGHTA and CDR2 as FQGNSA. The CDR3: CASDKSPGELFF. Full variable domain (remainder filled in from reference TRBV7-2 and TRBJ2-2): GAGVSQSPSNKVTEKGKDVELRCDPISGHTALYWYRQSLGQGLEFLIYFQGNSAPDKSGLPSDRFSAERTGGSVSTLTIQRTQQEDSAVYLCASDKSPGELFFGEGSRLTVL.

The V gene is TRBV11-2, the J gene TRBJ2-2; TCRdb's D call, TRBD1, is unchecked because there is no DNA. The CDR3 sequence is 14 residues long. The V gene's germline CDR1 is SGHAT and CDR2 FQNNGV. The CDR3 protein is CASSSQGNIGELFF.

V is TRBV5-1 and J is TRBJ2-1; TCRdb outputs TRBD2, but without DNA this stays unchecked. There are 17 residues in the CDR3. Looked up from germline, CDR1 is SGHRS and CDR2 is YFSETQ. CDR3 residues: CASKRTGLAGEGNEQFF.

The CDR3 reads CAIGQSYEQYF. This chain joins TRBV10-3 and TRBJ2-7; the D call of TRBD1 rests on TCRdb alone, since no DNA is present to check it. The CDR3 is 11 amino acids. Germline V gene data show CDR1 as ENHRY and CDR2 as SYGVKD.

The rearrangement uses TRBV20-1 and TRBJ2-1. Germline V CDR1 and CDR2: DFQATT, SNEGSKA (reference sequence). There are 12 residues in the CDR3. The CDR3 sequence: CSARDLNNEQFF.

The chain joins TRBV3-1 to TRBJ2-7; checking the TCRdb D call of TRBD1 is not possible without DNA. The V gene's germline CDR1 is LGHDT and CDR2 YNNKEL (reference sequence). There are 16 residues in the CDR3. This CDR3 is CASSQGASLGGNEQYF.

The chain is built from TRBV20-1 and TRBJ1-1; there is no DNA to check the TCRdb D call of TRBD1. Germline V gives CDR1 DFQATT, CDR2 SNEGSKA (reference sequence). The CDR3 consists of 15 residues. The CDR3: CSAPPPDRGPSEAFF.

The chain uses TRBV12-3 or TRBV12-4 and TRBJ1-5; TCRdb names TRBD1, which stays unverified in the absence of DNA. This CDR3 spans 13 amino acids. CDR3: CASSSGTRQPQHF.

The gene calls are TRBV28 and TRBJ1-3; TCRdb selects TRBD1, and the lack of DNA leaves this call unchecked. This CDR3 region has 16 residues. In germline, CDR1 is MDHEN, CDR2 SYDVKM. CDR3 residues: CASSLGRPGSGNTIYF. Variable domain in full (rest from reference TRBV28 and TRBJ1-3): DVKVTQSSRYLVKRTGEKVFLECVQDMDHENMFWYRQDPGLGLRLIYFSYDVKMKEKGDIPEGYSVSREKKERFSLILESASTNQTSMYLCASSLGRPGSGNTIYFGEGSWLTVV.

The chain combines TRBV10-3 with TRBJ1-1. The CDR3 runs 13 residues. CDR1 is ENHRY, CDR2 SYGVKD, per germline. CDR3 in amino acids: CAIAEYPNTEAFF.

The chain couples TRBV12-3 or TRBV12-4 to TRBJ2-3; as DNA is missing, the TRBD1 call by TCRdb cannot be tested. The CDR3 covers 14 residues. The CDR3 sequence: CAVRAGANTDTQYF.

CDR3 loop: CASSSLQGRAYEQYF. This chain uses TRBV5-1 with TRBJ2-7; without DNA, the TCRdb call of TRBD2 cannot be checked. The CDR3 consists of 15 residues. Germline values: CDR1 SGHRS, CDR2 YFSETQ. The complete variable domain, with remaining parts taken from reference TRBV5-1 and TRBJ2-7, reads KAGVTQTPRYLIKTRGQQVTLSCSPISGHRSVSWYQQTPGQGLQFLFEYFSETQRNKGNFPGRFSGRQFSNSRSEMNVSTLELGDSALYLCASSSLQGRAYEQYFGPGTRLTVT.

The J gene is TRBJ2-1, the V gene TRBV11-2; TCRdb lists TRBD1, though no DNA is available to test this call. Germline V CDR1 and CDR2: SGHAT, FQNNGV. The CDR3 is 15 residues long. The CDR3 loop is CASSHGQTSYNEQFF.

The chain is built from TRBV5-5 and TRBJ2-7; absent DNA, TCRdb's TRBD1 call cannot be checked. The CDR3 consists of 13 residues. Germline V lookup: CDR1 SGHKS, CDR2 YYEKEE (reference sequence). The CDR3 spells CASSFGTGIEQYF.